This T cell receptor beta chain was sequenced in a study of radiotherapy plus CTLA-4 blockade in lung cancer. Turning to this clone: What it binds is unknown.

Assay: immunoSEQ multiplex PCR; the TCRdb copy retains only in-frame clones and omits some. The sample records 65,000 to 95,000 clones, around nine tenths being singletons. Whole-study results and caveats: Radiotherapy with ipilimumab was followed by blood expansion of tumor-derived clones. Early clonal dynamics of blood T cells, together with interferon-beta, were reported as the best response predictor.

Germline V gene data show CDR1 as MNHEY and CDR2 as SVGAGI. The trim removed 2 bases at V and 5 bases at J, leaving 10 bases unmatched. This CDR3 has 16 amino acids. The chain is built from TRBV6-5 and TRBJ1-1; TRBD1 matches 8 bases. Specimen: peripheral blood, collected from a patient treated with radiotherapy plus ipilimumab. This sequence originates from a human donor with non-small cell lung cancer that progressed on radiotherapy plus ipilimumab. Here the CDR3 DNA reads TGTGCCAGCAGTTACCTCCAGGGGGCGGGCAAGACTGAAGCTTTCTTT. This encodes CASSYLQGAGKTEAFF.